Below are 29 T cell receptor beta chains sequenced from a single sample in a study of shared clonotypes between healthy human individuals. Profiling relied on immunoSEQ multiplex PCR, and the TCRdb table lists in-frame clones only, not all of them. The repertoire has 180,000 or so clones, approximately 95% of them found once; the top ten carry 0.067%. What was sequenced was naive CD4+ T cells sorted from blood. Subset here: CD45RA+ positively selected. Every receptor here comes from a woman aged 30 to 39 in good health.

V gene TRBV19 combines with J gene TRBJ1-6; 8 positions agree with TRBD1. Germline V gives CDR1 LNHDA, CDR2 SQIVND (reference sequence). This CDR3 region has 15 residues. The J segment lost 7 bases and the V segment lost 6 bases, leaving 8 bases of the junction unmatched. The CDR3 sequence: CASSLGQGHNSPLHF. The DNA of the CDR3 is TGTGCCAGTAGCCTTGGACAGGGCCACAATTCACCCCTCCACTTT.

As regards this clone: The same CDR3 arises from other DNA sequences in this sample as well. This chain uses TRBV5-1 with TRBJ2-7, with 8 bases that match TRBD2. The CDR3 covers 14 residues. Trimming removed 2 bases from V and 1 base from J; junction bases left unmatched: 2. CDR1 is SGHRS and CDR2 is YFSETQ in the germline V gene. CDR3 coding DNA: TGCGCCAGCAGCTTAACTAGCGGATCCTACGAGCAGTACTTC. Its protein is CASSLTSGSYEQYF.

V and J are TRBV5-4 and TRBJ1-1, with 7 bases lining up with TRBD1. Germline V gene lookup returns CDR1 SGHNT and CDR2 YYREEE (reference sequence). V dropped 4 bases and J dropped 6; count of bases not matched to a gene: 12. The CDR3 sequence is 15 residues long. The CDR3 nucleotides read TGTGCCAGCAGCCCATCCGGGACAGCTGGACCTGAAGCTTTCTTT. It is translated as CASSPSGTAGPEAFF.

This CDR3 is CSATLNEKLFF. The DNA for the CDR3 is TGCAGTGCTACCCTAAATGAAAAACTGTTTTTT. The rearrangement uses TRBV20-1 and TRBJ1-4; D is uncertain. Trimming took 4 bases from V and 5 from J, leaving 5 bases between them. CDR1 and CDR2 from the germline V gene are DFQATT and SNEGSKA (reference sequence). CDR3 size: 11 residues.

The V call is TRBV15, the J call TRBJ2-1; D is unclear. This CDR3 comprises 12 residues. Looked up from germline, CDR1 is LNHNV and CDR2 is YYDKDF (reference sequence). The V end was cut by 1 base, the J end by 9 bases, with 7 bases between. The CDR3 loop is CATSRGRSEQFF. The CDR3 DNA reads as TGTGCCACCAGCAGAGGGCGGAGTGAGCAGTTCTTC.

The CDR3 bases are TGTGCCAGCAGTTTTACAGGGGGTCAGCCCCAGCATTTT. Protein sequence: CASSFTGGQPQHF. This chain uses TRBV28 with TRBJ1-5; TRBD1 aligns across 8 bases. The CDR3 length is 13 residues. Germline V lookup: CDR1 MDHEN, CDR2 SYDVKM. The junction had 1 base not matched to a gene; V was cut back by 3 bases and J by 6 bases.

Concerning this clone itself: Because it lacks the conserved phenylalanine or tryptophan at the end, this CDR3 is likely a read error. The CDR3 spells CASSAGGGLAGMGDEQYL. The CDR3 nucleotides are TGTGCCAGCAGCGCAGGGGGGGGGTTAGCGGGAATGGGCGACGAGCAGTACCTC. This chain uses TRBV9 with TRBJ2-7; the D gene is possibly TRBD2 (8 bases). The CDR3 loop spans 18 amino acids. Germline assignment: CDR1 SGDLS and CDR2 YYNGEE. The V and J ends lost 3 bases and 5 bases respectively, with 27 bases between them.

V usage is TRBV28 and J usage is TRBJ1-4; D may be TRBD1 (6 bases). Germline V CDR1 and CDR2: MDHEN, SYDVKM. V was pared by 5 bases and J by 7 bases, with 23 bases between. There are 17 residues in the CDR3. CDR3 loop: CASSRYLAGAPGEKLFF. The CDR3 DNA reads as TGTGCCAGCAGTAGATATCTTGCGGGGGCGCCCGGTGAAAAACTGTTTTTT.

V usage is TRBV28 and J usage is TRBJ2-7; 8 bases agree with TRBD2. Germline V gives CDR1 MDHEN, CDR2 SYDVKM. V dropped 5 bases and J dropped 5; count of bases not matched to a gene: 14. The CDR3 sequence is 16 residues long. The CDR3 nucleotides read TGTGCCAGCAGTACCCGGAAAGCGGGAGTAATCGACGAGCAGTACTTC. It yields the protein CASSTRKAGVIDEQYF.

The V and J genes are TRBV11-2 and TRBJ2-5; no clear D gene. CDR1 is SGHAT and CDR2 is FQNNGV in the germline V gene. CDR3 length equals 17 residues. Trimming left V 0 bases short and J 4 bases short, with 18 bases between. As DNA, the CDR3 is TGTGCCAGCAGCTTAGATCGCTTCAACGCCGCCCCAGAGACCCAGTACTTC. The encoded protein is CASSLDRFNAAPETQYF. The full variable domain, completed using reference TRBV11-2 and TRBJ2-5, is EAGVAQSPRYKIIEKRQSVAFWCNPISGHATLYWYQQILGQGPKLLIQFQNNGVVDDSQLPKDRFSAERLKGVDSTLKIQPAKLEDSAVYLCASSLDRFNAAPETQYFGPGTRLLVL.

The chain links TRBV28 to TRBJ2-5, with 8 bases that match TRBD2. The J call is uncertain, as TRBJ2-7 better fits the DNA end. The CDR3 is made up of 15 amino acids. From germline, CDR1 is MDHEN and CDR2 SYDVKM. This chain's CDR3 is CASSLASGGTYEQYF. CDR3 bases: TGTGCCAGCAGTTTAGCCAGCGGGGGCACCTACGAGCAGTACTTC.

The V and J genes are TRBV5-1 and TRBJ1-3, with no clear D. Per the germline V gene, CDR1 is SGHRS and CDR2 is YFSETQ. The CDR3 spans 16 residues. V dropped 0 bases and J dropped 0 bases, with 10 bases sitting between them. CDR3 protein: CASSLDPAASGNTIYF. The CDR3 DNA reads as TGCGCCAGCAGCTTGGATCCTGCAGCCTCTGGAAACACCATATATTTT. Full variable domain (outside the CDR3, taken from reference TRBV5-1 and TRBJ1-3): KAGVTQTPRYLIKTRGQQVTLSCSPISGHRSVSWYQQTPGQGLQFLFEYFSETQRNKGNFPGRFSGRQFSNSRSEMNVSTLELGDSALYLCASSLDPAASGNTIYFGEGSWLTVV.

The genes are TRBV6-5 and TRBJ2-7, with D hard to call. The ends were cut back, 2 bases at V and 3 bases at J, with 11 bases in the middle. The germline CDR1 and CDR2 sequences are MNHEY and SVGAGI. The CDR3 is 14 amino acids. The CDR3 is CASSYGPANYEQYF. In DNA, the CDR3 is TGTGCCAGCAGTTACGGTCCAGCCAACTACGAGCAGTACTTC.

The chain carries TRBV28 and TRBJ1-2, with TRBD1 identical over 8 bases. This CDR3 is 14 amino acids long. Germline V gene lookup returns CDR1 MDHEN and CDR2 SYDVKM. Trimming cost V 7 bases and J 7 bases; bases outside gene matches: 11. CDR3 region: CASTVLRDRSGYTF. In nucleotides, the CDR3 is TGTGCCAGCACCGTCCTCCGGGACAGGTCTGGCTACACCTTC.

The V gene is TRBV7-2, the J gene TRBJ1-5; possible D gene TRBD1, 6 bases. The ends were cut back, 3 bases at V and 0 bases at J, with 9 bases in the middle. Germline values: CDR1 SGHTA, CDR2 FQGNSA. This CDR3 region has 15 residues. Here the CDR3 reads CASSLGGHSNQPQHF. DNA of the CDR3: TGTGCCAGCAGCTTGGGGGGCCATAGCAATCAGCCCCAGCATTTT.

The chain uses TRBV5-4 and TRBJ2-5; TRBD2 aligns across 9 bases. The J call may be mistaken, given a closer DNA end match to TRBJ2-7. The CDR3 is 14 residues long. Germline V gives CDR1 SGHNT, CDR2 YYREEE (reference sequence). This chain's CDR3 is CASSFAGGGYEQYF. The CDR3, as DNA: TGTGCCAGCAGCTTCGCGGGAGGGGGTTACGAGCAGTACTTC.

This clone was counted once. CDR3: CASSLSRGNEKLFF. CDR3 nucleotide sequence: TGTGCCAGCAGTTTATCGAGGGGTAATGAAAAACTGTTTTTT. The chain uses TRBV27 and TRBJ1-4; D possibly corresponds to TRBD1 (5 bases). This CDR3 comprises 14 residues. V lost 0 bases and J lost 4, with 6 bases in between. Germline CDR1 MNHEY, CDR2 SMNVEV (reference sequence).

The rearrangement uses TRBV20-1 and TRBJ1-1; TRBD1 aligns across 8 bases. The CDR3 has 11 residues. J gave up 8 bases and V 6 bases, and 5 bases lay outside the gene matches. CDR1 is DFQATT, CDR2 SNEGSKA, per germline (reference sequence). The CDR3 is CSATNRGEAFF. Here the CDR3 DNA reads TGCAGTGCAACAAACAGGGGGGAAGCTTTCTTT.

The rearrangement uses TRBV5-4 and TRBJ1-1; tentative D call: TRBD1 (5 bases). V was pared by 5 bases and J by 2 bases, with 19 bases between. Germline CDR1 is SGHNT and CDR2 is YYREEE (reference sequence). This CDR3 has 16 residues. The CDR3 sequence is CASRTGGGGINTEAFF. DNA for the CDR3: TGTGCCAGCAGAACGGGGGGTGGAGGGATAAACACTGAAGCTTTCTTT.

This sequence joins TRBV6-1 and TRBJ1-1; TRBD1 agrees at 8 bases. This CDR3 is built from 14 residues. J gave up 1 base and V 5 bases, and 3 bases lay outside the gene matches. Germline CDR1 reads MNHNS; CDR2 reads SASEGT. The CDR3 sequence is CASSRQGQNTEAFF. For the CDR3, the DNA is TGTGCCAGCAGTAGACAGGGGCAGAACACTGAAGCTTTCTTT.

The rearrangement uses TRBV29-1 and TRBJ2-5; perhaps TRBD2 as D (6 bases). The J call may be in error: the DNA end matches TRBJ2-7 better. The V gene's germline CDR1 is SQVTM and CDR2 ANQGSEA. This CDR3 is built from 16 residues. CDR3 sequence reads: CSVASVGSIRSYEQYF. CDR3 nucleotide sequence: TGCAGCGTTGCTTCGGTCGGGAGTATTAGGTCCTACGAGCAGTACTTC.

The chain has TRBV5-4 and TRBJ2-7; D tentatively reads TRBD1 or TRBD2 (5 bases each). CDR1 is SGHNT and CDR2 is YYREEE in the germline V gene (reference sequence). Trimming pared 4 bases from V and 5 bases from J, leaving 16 bases between. The CDR3 is made up of 14 amino acids. CDR3 DNA sequence: TGTGCCAGCAGCGGGGACCTTTTTGGGGACGAGCAGTACTTC. Protein product: CASSGDLFGDEQYF.

This clone was seen more than once but under ten times. The rearrangement links TRBV7-9 to TRBJ2-7; TRBD2 aligns across 9 bases. CDR1 is SEHNR, CDR2 FQNEAQ, per germline (reference sequence). J was trimmed by 5 bases and V by 5 bases; bases with no gene match: 7. The CDR3 length is 14 residues. The chain's CDR3 is CASSLSGSTNEQYF. Here the CDR3 DNA reads TGTGCCAGCAGCCTTAGCGGGAGTACGAACGAGCAGTACTTC.

The genes are TRBV5-1 and TRBJ2-7, with D perhaps being TRBD1 or TRBD2 (5 bases each). Trimming left V 2 bases short and J 0 bases short, with 15 bases between. The CDR3 spans 16 residues. Germline CDR1 and CDR2: SGHRS and YFSETQ. The CDR3 DNA is TGCGCCAGCAGCTTATGGGGACCGGGGAACTCCTACGAGCAGTACTTC. As protein: CASSLWGPGNSYEQYF. Supplemented by reference TRBV5-1 and TRBJ2-7, the full variable domain reads KAGVTQTPRYLIKTRGQQVTLSCSPISGHRSVSWYQQTPGQGLQFLFEYFSETQRNKGNFPGRFSGRQFSNSRSEMNVSTLELGDSALYLCASSLWGPGNSYEQYFGPGTRLTVT.

The chain has TRBV7-6 and TRBJ2-1; maybe TRBD2 (6 bases). Germline CDR1 is SGHVS and CDR2 is FNYEAQ. The V and J ends lost 5 bases and 5 bases respectively, with 19 bases between them. CDR3 length: 16 amino acids. CDR3 nucleotide sequence: TGTGCCAGCAGCCCAGGACCGGGACTTAAAAACAATGAGCAGTTCTTC. Translating gives CASSPGPGLKNNEQFF.

The CDR3 bases are TGCGCCAGCCGCAGGGGGGACGAGCAGTACTTC. Protein sequence: CASRRGDEQYF. J is TRBJ2-7 and V is TRBV4-1, with D perhaps matching TRBD1 (7 bases). V dropped 8 bases and J dropped 5 bases, with 10 bases sitting between them. The germline gives CDR1 MGHRA, CDR2 YSYEKL. The CDR3 sequence is 11 residues long.

The chain carries TRBV27 and TRBJ1-2; D uncertain. The CDR3 loop spans 16 amino acids. From germline, CDR1 is MNHEY and CDR2 SMNVEV (reference sequence). V lost 5 bases and J 0 bases, leaving 16 bases between the germline ends. This CDR3 is CASSPYNPTTNYGYTF. The CDR3 DNA reads as TGTGCCAGCAGTCCCTACAACCCGACCACTAACTATGGCTACACCTTC.

This chain connects TRBV5-1 to TRBJ2-7; 12 bases map to TRBD2. Germline lookup yields CDR1 SGHRS and CDR2 YFSETQ. The CDR3 is made up of 14 amino acids. V lost 4 bases and J lost 4; bases outside the gene matches: 3. The CDR3 nucleotides are TGCGCCAGCAGCCTAGCGGGAGGGAGGTACGAGCAGTACTTC. This translates into CASSLAGGRYEQYF.

This chain connects TRBV7-9 to TRBJ1-1; D may be TRBD1 (5 bases). This CDR3 spans 12 amino acids. Germline V gene sequence: CDR1 SEHNR, CDR2 FQNEAQ (reference sequence). V was trimmed by 5 bases and J by 6 bases, leaving 10 bases between them. In DNA form, the CDR3 reads TGTGCCAGCAGCAAGGCGGGGCCTGAAGCTTTCTTT. It codes for CASSKAGPEAFF.